These 4 T cell receptor beta chains were all obtained from the same sample, sequenced in a study of identifying expanded T cells in peripheral blood. The repertoire was sequenced with immunoSEQ multiplex PCR; TCRdb's copy has only in-frame clones and lacks some. Of 100,000 or so clones in the sample, around 89% were seen once. Sequenced: blood. Receptors originate from a person aged 18 to 75 in good health.

This clone was observed a few times. The chain uses TRBV5-1 and TRBJ2-5; no firm D call. V was cut by 4 bases and J by 1 base, with 2 bases left in between. This CDR3 is built from 11 residues. Germline V gene lookup returns CDR1 SGHRS and CDR2 YFSETQ. The DNA of the CDR3 is TGCGCCAGCAGCACCCAAGAGACCCAGTACTTC. This codes for CASSTQETQYF.

Details on this clone: Distinct nucleotide sequences in the sample also encode this CDR3. The chain combines TRBV19 with TRBJ2-2; no firm D call. V was pared by 6 bases and J by 4 bases, with 12 bases between. Germline V gene sequence: CDR1 LNHDA, CDR2 SQIVND (reference sequence). This CDR3 is 14 amino acids long. CDR3 residues: CASSQDRITGELFF. DNA of the CDR3: TGTGCCAGTAGCCAAGACCGCATCACCGGGGAGCTGTTTTTT.

With regard to this clone: One end of the junction does not line up with germline, which may come from a read error. The chain employs TRBV5-1 and TRBJ2-2, with D perhaps matching TRBD2 (5 bases). This CDR3 is 14 amino acids long. CDR1 and CDR2 (germline): SGHRS, YFSETQ. This chain's CDR3 is CASSLGVHTGEPFF. The CDR3, as DNA: TGCGCCAGCAGCTTGGGAGTCCACACCGGGGAGCCGTTTTTT.

The rearrangement uses TRBV18 and TRBJ1-4; a possible D gene is TRBD1 (5 bases). The germline V gene encodes CDR1 KGHSH and CDR2 LQKENI. Trimming cost V 4 bases and J 5 bases, with 8 bases left between them. There are 13 residues in the CDR3. Written as DNA, the CDR3 is TGTGCCAGCTCACGACAGTTAAATGAAAAACTGTTTTTT. Its translation is CASSRQLNEKLFF.